These T cell receptor beta chains were read from a single sample in a study of T cell repertoires in cytomegalovirus infection. TCRdb redid the calling of the reads with MiXCR, one entry per CDR3 protein. Among 200,000 to 300,000 distinct CDR3 sequences, approximately 9.2% were seen once, and the ten largest hold about 16%. Input material: PBMCs. The source is a human donor in good health (CMV status not recorded). Some clones in this sample may be carry-over from other donors' samples. Both conserved end residues are part of each CDR3. The D gene is left open where the match is weak. Some rows have no size entry. The others give once, few or many, or a class for an expanded clone.

cdr3_length: 15; clone_size: few; j_call: TRBJ2-3; d_call: TRBD1; v_call: TRBV20-1; cdr3_aa: CSAPHPGQRTDTQYF; cdr3_nt: TGCAGTGCTCCCCACCCGGGACAGCGCACAGATACGCAGTATTTT
cdr3_length: 14; clone_size: few; j_call: TRBJ1-1; d_call: .; v_call: TRBV6-2/TRBV6-3; cdr3_aa: CASSFSSPNTEAFF; cdr3_nt: TGTGCCAGCAGTTTTAGCAGTCCGAACACTGAAGCTTTCTTT
cdr3_length: 14; clone_size: .; j_call: TRBJ2-4; d_call: TRBD2; v_call: TRBV5-1; cdr3_aa: CASSLAGGKNIQYF; cdr3_nt: TGCGCCAGCAGCTTGGCGGGGGGCAAAAACATTCAGTACTTC
cdr3_length: 14; clone_size: many; j_call: TRBJ1-2; d_call: .; v_call: TRBV11-2; cdr3_aa: CASSQAGATYGYTF; cdr3_nt: TGTGCCAGCTCCCAGGCGGGGGCTACCTATGGCTACACCTTC
cdr3_length: 14; clone_size: many; j_call: TRBJ2-7; d_call: TRBD2; v_call: TRBV7-2; cdr3_aa: CASGASGGAREQYF; cdr3_nt: TGTGCCAGCGGGGCTAGCGGGGGGGCAAGGGAGCAGTACTTC
cdr3_length: 16; clone_size: .; j_call: TRBJ1-2; d_call: .; v_call: TRBV12-3/TRBV12-4; cdr3_aa: CASSPPLLTGTRGYTF; cdr3_nt: TGTGCCAGCAGCCCCCCGCTCCTTACCGGGACCAGGGGCTACACCTTC
cdr3_length: 18; clone_size: many; j_call: TRBJ2-5; d_call: TRBD2; v_call: TRBV15; cdr3_aa: CATSRLRGILAAQETQYF; cdr3_nt: TGTGCCACCAGCAGACTGAGGGGAATACTAGCGGCCCAAGAGACCCAGTACTTC
cdr3_length: 13; clone_size: few; j_call: TRBJ2-7; d_call: TRBD1; v_call: TRBV6-2/TRBV6-3; cdr3_aa: CASSYRQGYEQYF; cdr3_nt: TGTGCCAGCAGTTACCGACAGGGGTACGAGCAGTACTTC
cdr3_length: 14; clone_size: many; j_call: TRBJ1-2; d_call: TRBD1; v_call: TRBV11-3; cdr3_aa: CASSPTTGPYGYTF; cdr3_nt: TGTGCCAGCAGCCCAACGACAGGGCCCTATGGCTACACCTTC
cdr3_length: 14; clone_size: .; j_call: TRBJ1-4; d_call: .; v_call: TRBV5-6; cdr3_aa: CASSYGQLNEKLFF; cdr3_nt: TGTGCCAGCAGCTATGGACAGCTTAATGAAAAACTGTTTTTT
cdr3_length: 12; clone_size: .; j_call: TRBJ2-2; d_call: .; v_call: TRBV30; cdr3_aa: CAWSAPAGELFF; cdr3_nt: TGTGCCTGGAGTGCCCCAGCCGGGGAGCTGTTTTTT
cdr3_length: 16; clone_size: many; j_call: TRBJ2-1; d_call: TRBD2; v_call: TRBV7-2; cdr3_aa: CASSSVGLALHNEQFF; cdr3_nt: TGTGCCAGCAGCTCCGTGGGACTAGCTCTCCACAATGAGCAGTTCTTC
cdr3_length: 13; clone_size: many; j_call: TRBJ2-3; d_call: .; v_call: TRBV7-2; cdr3_aa: CASSFYSEDTQYF; cdr3_nt: TGTGCCAGCAGCTTTTATTCCGAGGATACGCAGTATTTT
cdr3_length: 14; clone_size: many; j_call: TRBJ2-5; d_call: TRBD1; v_call: TRBV7-8; cdr3_aa: CASSLGRQGKTQYF; cdr3_nt: TGTGCCAGCAGCTTAGGACGACAGGGAAAGACCCAGTACTTC
cdr3_length: 15; clone_size: many; j_call: TRBJ1-5; d_call: .; v_call: TRBV7-2; cdr3_aa: CASSLAQGGYQPQHF; cdr3_nt: TGTGCCAGCAGCTTAGCGCAGGGAGGCTATCAGCCCCAGCATTTT
cdr3_length: 14; clone_size: many; j_call: TRBJ2-2; d_call: .; v_call: TRBV2; cdr3_aa: CASRAMPSTGELFF; cdr3_nt: TGTGCCAGCAGAGCCATGCCCAGTACCGGGGAGCTGTTTTTT
cdr3_length: 13; clone_size: .; j_call: TRBJ1-1; d_call: .; v_call: TRBV5-4; cdr3_aa: CASSPPPNTEAFF; cdr3_nt: TGTGCCAGCAGCCCGCCTCCGAACACTGAAGCTTTCTTT
cdr3_length: 14; clone_size: many; j_call: TRBJ1-2; d_call: .; v_call: TRBV28; cdr3_aa: CASSLSGRIYGYTF; cdr3_nt: TGTGCCAGCAGTTTGTCGGGCCGGATCTATGGCTACACCTTC
cdr3_length: 13; clone_size: few; j_call: TRBJ1-2; d_call: .; v_call: TRBV29-1; cdr3_aa: CSALIKTDYGYTF; cdr3_nt: TGCAGCGCCCTTATTAAAACGGACTATGGCTACACCTTC
cdr3_length: 15; clone_size: .; j_call: TRBJ2-2; d_call: TRBD1; v_call: TRBV6-2/TRBV6-3; cdr3_aa: CASTGGQANTGELFF; cdr3_nt: TGTGCCAGCACCGGGGGACAGGCGAACACCGGGGAGCTGTTTTTT
cdr3_length: 17; clone_size: many; j_call: TRBJ2-1; d_call: TRBD2; v_call: TRBV7-6; cdr3_aa: CASSLTSGGASYNEQFF; cdr3_nt: TGTGCCAGCAGCTTAACTAGCGGGGGGGCCTCCTACAATGAGCAGTTCTTC
cdr3_length: 16; clone_size: many; j_call: TRBJ2-7; d_call: TRBD2; v_call: TRBV7-2; cdr3_aa: CASSLAAGGIVYEQYF; cdr3_nt: TGTGCCAGCAGCTTAGCGGCCGGGGGGATTGTATACGAGCAGTACTTC
cdr3_length: 16; clone_size: few; j_call: TRBJ1-1; d_call: TRBD1; v_call: TRBV6-2/TRBV6-3; cdr3_aa: CASSPGTGGVNTEAFF; cdr3_nt: TGTGCCAGCAGTCCCGGGACAGGGGGAGTTAATACTGAAGCTTTCTTT
cdr3_length: 14; clone_size: .; j_call: TRBJ1-1; d_call: TRBD1; v_call: TRBV6-5; cdr3_aa: CASSGQGAASEAFF; cdr3_nt: TGTGCCAGCAGCGGTCAGGGGGCGGCCAGTGAAGCTTTCTTT
cdr3_length: 15; clone_size: .; j_call: TRBJ2-2; d_call: .; v_call: TRBV20-1; cdr3_aa: CSARVGGVGTGELFF; cdr3_nt: TGCAGTGCTAGAGTTGGGGGAGTGGGGACCGGGGAGCTGTTTTTT